Included here is one T cell receptor beta chain sequence, with context. The antigen remains undetermined. PCR involved 60 Vbeta and 13 Jbeta primers. Some clones are missing from TCRdb's copy, which holds only in-frame ones; the method was immunoSEQ multiplex PCR. The table has roughly 86,000 clones, roughly 79% seen once. The entry originates in a study of cytomegalovirus exposure and HLA in healthy donors. Study-wide results and limits: In a later analysis, the majority of CMV-associated beta chains seemingly showed HLA restriction. Immune exposure data for these donors was limited to CMV serostatus. Previous analysis showed most TCR beta V segments were productive about 87% or about 30% of the time.

This receptor was obtained from a female donor in good health and CMV-seronegative. The material sequenced was PBMCs.

As DNA, the CDR3 is TGCGCCAGCAGCCCGGGGTACTACGAGCAGTACTTC. This translates into CASSPGYYEQYF. The chain recombines TRBV5-1 with TRBJ2-7; weak D call: TRBD2 (5 bases). Between the trimmed V and J ends, which lost 4 bases and 3 bases, there was a span of 8 bases. From germline, CDR1 is SGHRS and CDR2 YFSETQ. The CDR3 consists of 12 residues.